The entry below describes one T cell receptor (beta chain). Germline V CDR1 and CDR2: ENHRY, SYGVKD. V gave up 2 bases and J gave up 10 bases; unmatched junction bases: 3. The length of the CDR3 is 14 residues. The data were taken from a study of blood T cell repertoires in COVID-19. The wider study: The United States, Italy and Spain were the sources of the acute and convalescent COVID-19 samples. T cells, B-cell-depleted T cells, or PBMCs supplied cDNA or gDNA.

Everyone who took part was about 18 to 90 years old, and they came from 20 to 25 US areas. Participants had their cohort set by participant-reported clinical history. Assay used: immunoSEQ multiplex PCR; TCRdb lists only in-frame clones, some missing. The sample gives 200,000 to 300,000 clones, approximately 88% of which show up once; under 2.5% is in the top ten. Sequencing was performed on PBMCs or T cells enriched from blood (not recorded which). The genes are TRBV10-3 and TRBJ2-5; TRBD2 matches at 14 bases. The TCR comes from a woman in her thirties or forties with acute COVID-19. In nucleotides, the CDR3 is TGTGCCATCAGTGAGGGGACTAGCGGGAGCTTCCAGTACTTC. This translates into CAISEGTSGSFQYF.